A single sample gave rise to the 22 T cell receptor beta chains below, sequenced in a study of cytomegalovirus exposure and HLA in healthy donors. Primers included in the PCR were 60 Vbeta and 13 Jbeta primers. Data came from immunoSEQ multiplex PCR; TCRdb stores just in-frame clones and leaves some out. The data contain 110,000 to 150,000 clones, roughly three quarters of them singletons. Sequencing input: PBMCs. These receptor sequences come from a male donor in good health and CMV-seronegative.

The V gene is TRBV7-8, the J gene TRBJ2-5; tentatively, D is TRBD1 (5 bases). This CDR3 contains 14 residues. CDR1 is SGHVS, CDR2 FQNEAQ, per germline. Trimming took off 1 base at V and 5 bases at J, with 11 bases between the two ends. The CDR3 sequence is CASSLGRQSETQYF. For the CDR3, the DNA is TGTGCCAGCAGCTTAGGAAGACAGTCGGAGACCCAGTACTTC. The whole variable domain, remainder taken from reference TRBV7-8 and TRBJ2-5, is GAGVSQSPRYKVAKRGQDVALRCDPISGHVSLFWYQQALGQGPEFLTYFQNEAQLDKSGLPSDRFFAERPEGSVSTLKIQRTQQEDSAVYLCASSLGRQSETQYFGPGTRLLVL.

The V and J genes are TRBV4-1 and TRBJ1-2, with D possibly matching TRBD1 (6 bases). The CDR3 is 14 amino acids. The germline V and J ends were trimmed by 0 bases and 4 bases, with 9 bases remaining between them. Germline V gene data show CDR1 as MGHRA and CDR2 as YSYEKL. The CDR3: CASSQDGQSYGYTF. The CDR3 nucleotides read TGCGCCAGCAGCCAAGATGGACAGTCCTATGGCTACACCTTC.

The chain employs TRBV6-1 and TRBJ1-2, with 8 bases that match TRBD1. The junction had 11 bases not matched to a gene; V was cut back by 3 bases and J by 2 bases. Per germline, CDR1 MNHNS and CDR2 SASEGT. The CDR3 consists of 17 residues. The CDR3 loop reads CASSDGQGAMINYGYTF. In DNA form, the CDR3 reads TGTGCCAGCAGTGATGGGCAGGGGGCGATGATCAACTATGGCTACACCTTC.

The chain has TRBV12-1 and TRBJ2-1; TRBD2, as called in the table, went unchecked against the DNA. TRBV12-1 is a listed pseudogene. The CDR3 totals 15 residues. The CDR3: CASSSRTSGGDEQFF. CDR3 coding DNA: TGTGCCAGCAGCTCTCGGACTAGCGGGGGCGATGAGCAGTTCTTC.

This clone was observed a few times. The V gene is TRBV2, the J gene TRBJ2-7; 7 nucleotides align to TRBD1. The ends lost 7 bases at V and 3 bases at J; junction bases unmatched: 15. Germline CDR1 reads SNHLY; CDR2 reads FYNNEI. The CDR3 contains 16 residues. The CDR3, as DNA: TGTGCCAGCACTGTAATAGAGACAGGGATAAACTACGAGCAGTACTTC. As protein: CASTVIETGINYEQYF.

Only a few counts were recorded for this clone. The V and J genes are TRBV5-1 and TRBJ2-3; the D gene is possibly TRBD1 (5 bases). Trimming stripped 0 bases from V and 4 bases from J, with 12 bases between. This CDR3 is 15 amino acids long. CDR1 SGHRS and CDR2 YFSETQ come from the germline V gene. In nucleotides, the CDR3 is TGCGCCAGCAGCTTGGTGGGGCCCAGCGCAGATACGCAGTATTTT. Protein sequence: CASSLVGPSADTQYF.

The gene calls are TRBV30 and TRBJ1-2; D is undetermined. V lost 1 base and J 6 bases, leaving 12 bases between the germline ends. The CDR3 runs 13 residues. Germline CDR1 is GTSNPN and CDR2 is SVGIG (reference sequence). The CDR3 nucleotides are TGTGCCTGGAGTGCCGGAGGATTGGATGGCTACACCTTC. Protein product: CAWSAGGLDGYTF.

The rearrangement uses TRBV6-1 and TRBJ1-1; 8 nucleotides align to TRBD1. The CDR3 spans 11 residues. The V segment lost 6 bases and the J segment 14 bases; nucleotides outside the gene matches: 8. Germline CDR1 is MNHNS and CDR2 is SASEGT. CDR3 sequence reads: CASREYRQGFF. The DNA for the CDR3 is TGTGCCAGCAGGGAATATAGACAGGGGTTCTTT.

V usage is TRBV28 and J usage is TRBJ2-2; a possible D gene is TRBD1 (5 bases). This CDR3 is built from 13 residues. CDR1 is MDHEN and CDR2 is SYDVKM in the germline V gene. Trimming left V 6 bases short and J 7 bases short, with 12 bases between. CDR3 sequence reads: CASSPAGFGELFF. The CDR3 DNA is TGTGCCAGCAGCCCGGCAGGGTTCGGGGAGCTGTTTTTT.

CDR3 sequence: CASSQGDYGYTF. In DNA, the CDR3 is TGTGCCAGCAGCCAAGGAGACTATGGCTACACCTTC. The rearrangement links TRBV13 to TRBJ1-2; D ambiguous. The CDR3 totals 12 residues. Germline V gene sequence: CDR1 PRHDT, CDR2 FYEKMQ (reference sequence). V was cut by 5 bases and J by 3 bases, with 7 bases left in between. The complete variable domain, with remaining parts taken from reference TRBV13 and TRBJ1-2, reads AAGVIQSPRHLIKEKRETATLKCYPIPRHDTVYWYQQGPGQDPQFLISFYEKMQSDKGSIPDRFSAQQFSDYHSELNMSSLELGDSALYFCASSQGDYGYTFGSGTRLTVV.

The V and J genes are TRBV6-5 and TRBJ1-1; the match to TRBD1 covers 7 bases. The V and J ends lost 2 bases and 5 bases, in that order; junction bases with no gene match: 5. CDR1 and CDR2 (germline): MNHEY, SVGAGI. This CDR3 contains 14 residues. For the CDR3, the DNA is TGTGCCAGCAGTTACAAAGGCAGGGGGACTGAAGCTTTCTTT. This encodes CASSYKGRGTEAFF.

The rearrangement uses TRBV5-6 and TRBJ2-7; TRBD1 matches 7 bases. The CDR3 loop spans 15 amino acids. Trimming at V came to 4 bases and at J to 3 bases, leaving 10 bases not matched to a gene. Looked up from germline, CDR1 is SGHDT and CDR2 is YYEEEE. This CDR3 reads CASSLGQEVLYEQYF. DNA of the CDR3: TGTGCCAGCAGCCTTGGACAGGAGGTTCTCTACGAGCAGTACTTC.

The chain links TRBV29-1 to TRBJ1-4; D might be TRBD1 (6 bases). In germline, CDR1 is SQVTM, CDR2 ANQGSEA. The V end lost 6 bases, the J end lost 5 bases, and 10 bases lay between the germline ends. The CDR3 length is 12 residues. CDR3 in DNA: TGCAGCGTGCCAGGACAGAATGAAAAACTGTTTTTT. Its translation: CSVPGQNEKLFF. The entire variable domain, with the rest obtained from reference TRBV29-1 and TRBJ1-4, is as follows: SAVISQKPSRDICQRGTSLTIQCQVDSQVTMMFWYRQQPGQSLTLIATANQGSEATYESGFVIDKFPISRPNLTFSTLTVSNMSPEDSSIYLCSVPGQNEKLFFGSGTQLSVL.

The chain is built from TRBV28 and TRBJ2-7; 7 bases map to TRBD1. V was clipped by 9 bases and J by 1 base; unmatched bases: 12. Germline V gene sequence: CDR1 MDHEN, CDR2 SYDVKM. CDR3 length: 15 amino acids. Here the CDR3 reads CASISRQGSSYEQYF. The CDR3 DNA is TGTGCCAGTATTTCTCGACAGGGATCTTCCTACGAGCAGTACTTC.

This clone was detected only a few times. V is TRBV4-3 and J is TRBJ2-2; no reliable D call. The CDR3 is 13 residues long. The V gene's germline CDR1 is LGHNA and CDR2 YSLEER. The V end lost 4 bases, the J end lost 6 bases, and 9 bases lay between the germline ends. CDR3 protein: CASSLEIAGELFF. CDR3 nucleotide sequence: TGCGCCAGCAGCCTTGAAATAGCCGGGGAGCTGTTTTTT.

The V gene is TRBV5-6, the J gene TRBJ2-7; 8 positions match TRBD1. Germline lookup yields CDR1 SGHDT and CDR2 YYEEEE. Germline trimming cut 2 bases from V and 9 bases from J; bases unmatched to any gene: 4. The CDR3 spans 12 residues. The CDR3 reads CASSLQGVGQYF. The DNA of the CDR3 is TGTGCCAGCAGCTTACAGGGGGTAGGGCAGTACTTC. Filled out from reference TRBV5-6 and TRBJ2-7, the complete variable domain reads DAGVTQSPTHLIKTRGQQVTLRCSPKSGHDTVSWYQQALGQGPQFIFQYYEEEERQRGNFPDRFSGHQFPNYSSELNVNALLLGDSALYLCASSLQGVGQYFGPGTRLTVT.

The chain recombines TRBV7-2 with TRBJ1-5; weak D call: TRBD1 (5 bases). Germline lookup yields CDR1 SGHTA and CDR2 FQGNSA. The CDR3 spans 13 residues. The germline V and J ends were trimmed by 4 bases and 6 bases, with 10 bases remaining between them. DNA for the CDR3: TGTGCCAGCAGCTCGAAACAGGCTCAGCCCCAGCATTTT. The encoded protein is CASSSKQAQPQHF. The entire variable domain, with the rest obtained from reference TRBV7-2 and TRBJ1-5, is as follows: GAGVSQSPSNKVTEKGKDVELRCDPISGHTALYWYRQSLGQGLEFLIYFQGNSAPDKSGLPSDRFSAERTGGSVSTLTIQRTQQEDSAVYLCASSSKQAQPQHFGDGTRLSIL.

The rearrangement uses TRBV7-9 and TRBJ1-4, with TRBD1 matching 7 bases. CDR1 is SEHNR, CDR2 FQNEAQ, per germline (reference sequence). Losses at the gene ends were 1 base for V and 7 bases for J; bases not matched to a gene: 6. The CDR3 sequence is 15 residues long. CDR3 loop: CASSLDGTGVEKLFF. In nucleotides, the CDR3 is TGTGCCAGCAGCTTAGACGGTACAGGGGTTGAAAAACTGTTTTTT.

The chain's CDR3 is CASSPETDTNPYGYTF. The CDR3 DNA reads as TGTGCCAGCAGCCCAGAGACGGACACGAACCCCTATGGCTACACCTTC. The chain combines TRBV7-9 with TRBJ1-2; possibly TRBD1 for D (5 bases). Germline values: CDR1 SEHNR, CDR2 FQNEAQ (reference sequence). V lost 5 bases and J 4 bases, leaving 20 bases between the germline ends. CDR3 size: 16 residues.

Note on this clone: Other DNA sequences of this sample code for an identical CDR3. The chain joins TRBV4-1 to TRBJ1-5; 8 bases fit TRBD1. Trimming at V came to 2 bases and at J to 2 bases, leaving 2 bases not matched to a gene. The CDR3 consists of 15 residues. CDR1 is MGHRA, CDR2 YSYEKL, per germline. The CDR3 region has the DNA TGCGCCAGCAGCCAAACGGACAGGGGCAATCAGCCCCAGCATTTT. The encoded protein is CASSQTDRGNQPQHF.

This clone was detected only once. J is TRBJ2-5 and V is TRBV2; 7 bases line up with TRBD2. CDR1 is SNHLY and CDR2 is FYNNEI in the germline V gene. V gave up 3 bases and J gave up 3 bases; unmatched junction bases: 10. The CDR3 length is 16 residues. The CDR3 nucleotides are TGTGCCAGCAGTGACGGTTGGTTTGGGGGGGAAGAGACCCAGTACTTC. Translation: CASSDGWFGGEETQYF.

The rearrangement links TRBV10-2 to TRBJ1-2, with TRBD1 matching over 8 bases. CDR3 length: 14 amino acids. Germline CDR1 and CDR2: WSHSY and SAAADI. Trimming took 2 bases from V and 6 from J; bases not matched to a gene: 5. Written as DNA, the CDR3 is TGCGCCAGCAGTGAGGGGACAGGTCGGAATGGCTACACCTTC. This translates into CASSEGTGRNGYTF.